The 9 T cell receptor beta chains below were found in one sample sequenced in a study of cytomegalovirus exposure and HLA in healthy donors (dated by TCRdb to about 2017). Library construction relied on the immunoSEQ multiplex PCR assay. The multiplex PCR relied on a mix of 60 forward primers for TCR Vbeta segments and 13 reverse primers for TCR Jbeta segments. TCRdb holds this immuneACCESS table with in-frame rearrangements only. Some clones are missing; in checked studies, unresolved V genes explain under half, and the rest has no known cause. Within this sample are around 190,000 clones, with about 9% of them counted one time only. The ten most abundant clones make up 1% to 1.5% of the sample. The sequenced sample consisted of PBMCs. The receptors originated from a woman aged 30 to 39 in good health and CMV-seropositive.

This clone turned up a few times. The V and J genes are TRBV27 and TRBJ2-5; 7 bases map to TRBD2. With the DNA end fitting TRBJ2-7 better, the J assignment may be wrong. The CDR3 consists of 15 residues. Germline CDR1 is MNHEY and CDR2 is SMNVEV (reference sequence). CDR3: CASSLSAGTSYEQYF. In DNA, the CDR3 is TGTGCCAGCAGTTTGTCAGCGGGAACTTCCTACGAGCAGTACTTC.

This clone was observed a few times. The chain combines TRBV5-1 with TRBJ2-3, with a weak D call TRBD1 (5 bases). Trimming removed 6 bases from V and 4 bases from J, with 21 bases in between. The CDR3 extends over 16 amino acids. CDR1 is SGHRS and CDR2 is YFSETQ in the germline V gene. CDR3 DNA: TGCGCCAGCAACTCATCTCCTAACCAGGGCGCAGATACGCAGTATTTT. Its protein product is CASNSSPNQGADTQYF.

The CDR3 bases are TGTGCCAGCAGCTTAGGACACAGCTCCTACAATGAGCAGTTCTTC. Translation gives CASSLGHSSYNEQFF. The chain links TRBV7-3 to TRBJ2-1; D possibly corresponds to TRBD1 (5 bases). The germline gives CDR1 SGHTA, CDR2 FQGTGA. Trimming removed 2 bases at V and 0 bases at J, with 8 bases between. This CDR3 is 15 amino acids long.

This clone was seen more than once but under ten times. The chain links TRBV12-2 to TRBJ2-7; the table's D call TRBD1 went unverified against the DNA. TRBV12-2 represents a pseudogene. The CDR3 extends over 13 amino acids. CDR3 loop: CASRPWGRYEQYF. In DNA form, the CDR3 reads TGTGCAAGTCGCCCGTGGGGCAGATACGAGCAGTACTTC.

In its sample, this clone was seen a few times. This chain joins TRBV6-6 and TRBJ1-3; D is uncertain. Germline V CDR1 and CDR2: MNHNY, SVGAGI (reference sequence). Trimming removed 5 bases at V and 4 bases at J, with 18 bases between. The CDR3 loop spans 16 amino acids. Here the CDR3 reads CASSRTIGLGGNTIYF. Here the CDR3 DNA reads TGTGCCAGCAGTCGTACTATCGGACTCGGGGGAAACACCATATATTTT.

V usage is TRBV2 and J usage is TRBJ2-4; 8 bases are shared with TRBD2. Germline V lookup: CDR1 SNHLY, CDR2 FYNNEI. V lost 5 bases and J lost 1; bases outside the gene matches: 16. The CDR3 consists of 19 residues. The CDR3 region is CASSTQARAGVRAKNIQYF. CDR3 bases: TGTGCCAGCAGTACCCAGGCGCGAGCGGGAGTTCGGGCCAAAAACATTCAGTACTTC. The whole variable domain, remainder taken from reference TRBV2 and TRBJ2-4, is EPEVTQTPSHQVTQMGQEVILRCVPISNHLYFYWYRQILGQKVEFLVSFYNNEISEKSEIFDDQFSVERPDGSNFTLKIRSTKLEDSAMYFCASSTQARAGVRAKNIQYFGAGTRLSVL.

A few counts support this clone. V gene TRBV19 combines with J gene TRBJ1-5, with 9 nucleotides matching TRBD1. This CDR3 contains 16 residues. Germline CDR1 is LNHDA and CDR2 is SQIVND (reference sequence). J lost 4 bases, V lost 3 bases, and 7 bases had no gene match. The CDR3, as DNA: TGTGCCAGTAGTATCTCTAGGACAGGGGTAAATCAGCCCCAGCATTTT. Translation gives CASSISRTGVNQPQHF.

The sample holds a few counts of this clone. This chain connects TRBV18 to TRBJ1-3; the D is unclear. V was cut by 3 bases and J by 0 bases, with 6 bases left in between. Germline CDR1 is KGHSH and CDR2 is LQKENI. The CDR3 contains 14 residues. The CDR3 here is CASSPQNSGNTIYF. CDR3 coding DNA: TGTGCCAGCTCACCCCAAAACTCTGGAAACACCATATATTTT.

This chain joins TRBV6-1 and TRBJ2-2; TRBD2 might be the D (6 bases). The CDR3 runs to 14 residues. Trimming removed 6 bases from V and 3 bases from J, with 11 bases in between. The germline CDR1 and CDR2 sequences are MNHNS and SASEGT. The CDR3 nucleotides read TGTGCCAGCAGAGATCGGGAGTACACCGGGGAGCTGTTTTTT. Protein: CASRDREYTGELFF.